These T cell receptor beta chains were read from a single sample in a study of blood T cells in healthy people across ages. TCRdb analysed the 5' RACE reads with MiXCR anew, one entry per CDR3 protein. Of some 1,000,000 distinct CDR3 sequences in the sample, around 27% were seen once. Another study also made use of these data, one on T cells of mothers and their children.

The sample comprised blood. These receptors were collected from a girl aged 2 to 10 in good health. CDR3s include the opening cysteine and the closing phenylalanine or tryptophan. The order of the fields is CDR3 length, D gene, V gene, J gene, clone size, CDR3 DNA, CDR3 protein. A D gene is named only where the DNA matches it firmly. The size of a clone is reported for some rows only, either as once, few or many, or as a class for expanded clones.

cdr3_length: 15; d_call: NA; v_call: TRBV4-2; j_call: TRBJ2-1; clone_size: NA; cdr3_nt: TGTGCCAGCAGCCAAGTGGGAATGGCCGTCCGAGCGCAGTTCTTC; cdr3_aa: CASSQVGMAVRAQFF
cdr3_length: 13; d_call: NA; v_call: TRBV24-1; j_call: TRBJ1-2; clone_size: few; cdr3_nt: TGTGCCACCAGTGATGCGGACAGCTATGGCTACACCTTC; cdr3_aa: CATSDADSYGYTF
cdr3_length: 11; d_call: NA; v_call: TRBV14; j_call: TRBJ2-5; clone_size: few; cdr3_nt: TGTGCCAGCAGCCCCTGGCGGACCCAGTACTTC; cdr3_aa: CASSPWRTQYF
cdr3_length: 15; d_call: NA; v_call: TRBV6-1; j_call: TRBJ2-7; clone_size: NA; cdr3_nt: TGTGCCAGCAGTGAACCTGACAGGTTCCCCTACGAGCAGTACTTC; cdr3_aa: CASSEPDRFPYEQYF
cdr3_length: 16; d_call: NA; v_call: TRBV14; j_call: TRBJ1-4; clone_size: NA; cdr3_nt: TGTGCCAGCAGCCAAGTCGGCTTGGAAACTAATGAAAAACTGTTTTTT; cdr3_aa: CASSQVGLETNEKLFF
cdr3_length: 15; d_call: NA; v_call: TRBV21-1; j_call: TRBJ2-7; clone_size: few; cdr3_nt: NA; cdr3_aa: CASSKVGVGSYEQYF
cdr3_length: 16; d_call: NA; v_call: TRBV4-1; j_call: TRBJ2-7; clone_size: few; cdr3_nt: TGCGCCAGCAGCCAAGATCCCCCGGAGATTTCCTACGAGCAGTACTTC; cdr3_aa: CASSQDPPEISYEQYF
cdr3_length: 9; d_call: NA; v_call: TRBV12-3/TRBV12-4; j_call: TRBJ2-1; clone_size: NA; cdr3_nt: TGTGCCAGCAGTCCCGGGTCGTTCTTC; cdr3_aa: CASSPGSFF
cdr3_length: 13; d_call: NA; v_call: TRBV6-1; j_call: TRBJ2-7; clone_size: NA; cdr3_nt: TGTGCCGCCGGACTGTCAGCTTACTACGAGCAGTACTTC; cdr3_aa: CAAGLSAYYEQYF
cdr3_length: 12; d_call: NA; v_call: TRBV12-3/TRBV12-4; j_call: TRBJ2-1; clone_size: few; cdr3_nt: TGTGCCAGCAGTTCCTCTAGGGGTGAGCAGTTCTTC; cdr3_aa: CASSSSRGEQFF
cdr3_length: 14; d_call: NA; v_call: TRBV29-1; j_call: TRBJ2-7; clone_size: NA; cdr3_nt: TGCAGCGTTGACTCTGGACAGAGCTCCTACGAGCAGTACTTC; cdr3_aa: CSVDSGQSSYEQYF
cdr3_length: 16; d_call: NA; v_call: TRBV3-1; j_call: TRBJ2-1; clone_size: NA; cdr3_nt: TGTGCCAGCAGCGAAGCGGGACAGAGCTCCTACAATGAGCAGTTCTTC; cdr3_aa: CASSEAGQSSYNEQFF
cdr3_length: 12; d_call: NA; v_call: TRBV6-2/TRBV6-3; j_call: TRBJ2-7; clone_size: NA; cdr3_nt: TGTGCCTCACGCACGGTCTCCTACGAGCAGTACTTC; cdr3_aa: CASRTVSYEQYF
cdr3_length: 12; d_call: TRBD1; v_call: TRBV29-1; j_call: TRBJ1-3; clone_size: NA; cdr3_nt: TGCAGCGCGGGACAGGGTAGGGACACCATATATTTT; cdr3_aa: CSAGQGRDTIYF
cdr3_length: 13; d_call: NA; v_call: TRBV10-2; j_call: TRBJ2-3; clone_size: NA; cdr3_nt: TGCGCCAGCAGTGATTGGGGCGGAGATACGCAGTATTTT; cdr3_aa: CASSDWGGDTQYF
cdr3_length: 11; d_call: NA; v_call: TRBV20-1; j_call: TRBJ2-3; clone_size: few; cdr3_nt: TGCAGTGCCGCCTACACAGATACGCAGTATTTT; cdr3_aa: CSAAYTDTQYF
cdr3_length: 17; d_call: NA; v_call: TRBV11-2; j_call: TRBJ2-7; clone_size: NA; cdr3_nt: TGTGCCAGCAGCTTAGGCCTCGGTCCTCATGGTTTTTACGAGCAGTACTTC; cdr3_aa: CASSLGLGPHGFYEQYF
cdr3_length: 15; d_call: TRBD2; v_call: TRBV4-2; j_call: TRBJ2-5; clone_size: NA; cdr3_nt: TGTGCCAGCAGCCAAGTACCTAGCGGGGAAGAGACCCAGTACTTC; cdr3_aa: CASSQVPSGEETQYF
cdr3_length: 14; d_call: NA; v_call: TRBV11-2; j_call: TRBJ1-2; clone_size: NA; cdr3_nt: TGTGCCAGCAGCTTAGATCTGAGGAACTATGGCTACACCTTC; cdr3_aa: CASSLDLRNYGYTF
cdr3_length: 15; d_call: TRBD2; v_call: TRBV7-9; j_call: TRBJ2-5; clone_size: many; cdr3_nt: TGTGCCAGCAGCCTTGGACTAGCGGAGCAAGAGACCCAGTACTTC; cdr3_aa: CASSLGLAEQETQYF
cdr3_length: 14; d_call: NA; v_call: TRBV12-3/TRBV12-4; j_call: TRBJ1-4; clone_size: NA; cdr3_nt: TGTGCCAGCAGTTTTAGGTCTGAGGGGGTAAAACTGTTTTTT; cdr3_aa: CASSFRSEGVKLFF
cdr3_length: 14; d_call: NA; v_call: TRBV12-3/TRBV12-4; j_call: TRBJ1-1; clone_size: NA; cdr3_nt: TGTGCCAGCAGATTACAGGATGGGTACACTGAAGCTTTCTTT; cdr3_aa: CASRLQDGYTEAFF
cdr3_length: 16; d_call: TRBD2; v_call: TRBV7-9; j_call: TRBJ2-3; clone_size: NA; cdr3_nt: TGTGCCAGCACCTCCGTCGAGACTAGCGGAATAGATACGCAGTATTTT; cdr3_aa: CASTSVETSGIDTQYF
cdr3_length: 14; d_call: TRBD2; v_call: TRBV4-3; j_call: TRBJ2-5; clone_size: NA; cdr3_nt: TGCGCCAGCAGCCACGGACTAGCTGGGGAGACCCAGTACTTC; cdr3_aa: CASSHGLAGETQYF
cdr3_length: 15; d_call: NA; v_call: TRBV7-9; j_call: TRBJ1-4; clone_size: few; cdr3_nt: TGTGCCAGCAGCTTAGCGGGACTGATGAACGAAAAACTGTTTTTT; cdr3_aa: CASSLAGLMNEKLFF
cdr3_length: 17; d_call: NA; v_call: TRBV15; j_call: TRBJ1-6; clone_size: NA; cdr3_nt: TGTGCCACCAGCAGTGCGGGGAGGGGATCCTATAATTCACCCCTCCACTTT; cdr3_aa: CATSSAGRGSYNSPLHF
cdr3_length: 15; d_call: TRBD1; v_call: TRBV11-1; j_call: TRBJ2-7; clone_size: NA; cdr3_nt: TGTGCCAGCAGCATGGGACAGGGGGTCACCTACGAGCAGTACTTC; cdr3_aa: CASSMGQGVTYEQYF
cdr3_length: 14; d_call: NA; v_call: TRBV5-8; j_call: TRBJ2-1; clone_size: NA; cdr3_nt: TGTGCCAGCAGCTTGGCGATGGCCATTAATGAGCAGTTCTTC; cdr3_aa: CASSLAMAINEQFF
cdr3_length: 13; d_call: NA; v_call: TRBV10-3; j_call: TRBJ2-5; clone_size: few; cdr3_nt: TGTGCCATCAGTGAGTCGGGCGGGGAGACCCAGTACTTC; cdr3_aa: CAISESGGETQYF
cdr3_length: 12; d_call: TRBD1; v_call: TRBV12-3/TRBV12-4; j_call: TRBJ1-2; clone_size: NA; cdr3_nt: TGTGCCAGCAGAACCGGGACAGACGGCTACACCTTC; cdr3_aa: CASRTGTDGYTF
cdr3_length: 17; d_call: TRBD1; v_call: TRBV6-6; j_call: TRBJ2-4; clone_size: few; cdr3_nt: TGTGCCAGCAGTTACCCGAGACAGGGGGCGACCAAAAACATTCAGTACTTC; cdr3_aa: CASSYPRQGATKNIQYF
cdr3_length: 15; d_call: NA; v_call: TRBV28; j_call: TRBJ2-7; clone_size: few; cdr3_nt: TGTGCCAGCAGTCCGGGACACAAAGACTCCTACGAGCAGTACTTC; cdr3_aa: CASSPGHKDSYEQYF
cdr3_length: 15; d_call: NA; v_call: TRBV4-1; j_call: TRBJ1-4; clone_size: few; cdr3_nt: TGCGCCAGCAGCCCACGCGGGGACCCCAGCGAAAAACTGTTTTTT; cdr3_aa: CASSPRGDPSEKLFF
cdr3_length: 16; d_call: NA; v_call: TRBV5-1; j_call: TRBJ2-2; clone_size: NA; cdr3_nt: TGCGCCAGCAGCTTGACGGAAAGCGCGAACACCGGGGAGCTGTTTTTT; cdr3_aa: CASSLTESANTGELFF
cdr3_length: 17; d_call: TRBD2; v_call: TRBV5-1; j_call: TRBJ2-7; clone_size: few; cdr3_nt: TGCGCCAGTCGACTAGCGGGAACCACATCTCCTACTTACGAGCAGTACTTC; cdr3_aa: CASRLAGTTSPTYEQYF
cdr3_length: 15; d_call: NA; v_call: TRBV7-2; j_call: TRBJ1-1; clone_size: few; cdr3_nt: TGTGCCAGCAGCTTAGACGGGGGCGATAACACTGAAGCTTTCTTT; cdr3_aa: CASSLDGGDNTEAFF
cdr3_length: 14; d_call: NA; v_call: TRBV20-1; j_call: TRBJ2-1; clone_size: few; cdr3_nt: TGCAGTGCTGCTGGACTTAGCTCCTACAATGAGCAGTTCTTC; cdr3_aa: CSAAGLSSYNEQFF
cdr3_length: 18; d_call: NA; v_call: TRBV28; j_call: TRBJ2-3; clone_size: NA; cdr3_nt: TGTGCCAGCAGTTCCAACCCCCCGACAGGCCAACCCACAGATACGCAGTATTTT; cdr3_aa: CASSSNPPTGQPTDTQYF
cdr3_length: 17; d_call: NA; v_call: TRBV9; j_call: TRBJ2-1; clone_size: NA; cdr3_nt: TGTGCCAGCAGCGTAGAGGTCGGGGGACCACCTTACAATGAGCAGTTCTTC; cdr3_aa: CASSVEVGGPPYNEQFF
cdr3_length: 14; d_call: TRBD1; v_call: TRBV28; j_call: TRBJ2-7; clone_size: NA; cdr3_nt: TGTGCCAGCAGTATCCCGACAGGGCCCTACGAGCAGTACTTC; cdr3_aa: CASSIPTGPYEQYF
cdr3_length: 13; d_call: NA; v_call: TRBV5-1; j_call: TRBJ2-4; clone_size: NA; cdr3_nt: TGCGCCAGCAGCTTGGTAACGGGAAACATTCAGTACTTC; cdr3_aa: CASSLVTGNIQYF
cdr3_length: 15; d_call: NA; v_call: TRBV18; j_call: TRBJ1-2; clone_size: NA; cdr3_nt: TGTGCCAGCTCACCACCGGGACCTCCCCACTATGGCTACACCTTC; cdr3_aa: CASSPPGPPHYGYTF
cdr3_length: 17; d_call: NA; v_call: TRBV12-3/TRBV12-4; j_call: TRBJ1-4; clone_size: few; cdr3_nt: TGTGCCAGCAGTCTCGACGATTTACTCCGGCCTAATGAAAAACTGTTTTTT; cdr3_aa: CASSLDDLLRPNEKLFF
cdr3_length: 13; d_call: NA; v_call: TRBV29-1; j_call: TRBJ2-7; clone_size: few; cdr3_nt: TGCGCCGACCGGGACCTCGATCGCGGCGAGCAGTACTTC; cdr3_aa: CADRDLDRGEQYF
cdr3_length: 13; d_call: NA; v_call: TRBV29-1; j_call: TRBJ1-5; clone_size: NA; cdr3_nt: TGCAGCGTTGATACAGGGATGGGTCAGCCCCAGCATTTT; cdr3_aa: CSVDTGMGQPQHF
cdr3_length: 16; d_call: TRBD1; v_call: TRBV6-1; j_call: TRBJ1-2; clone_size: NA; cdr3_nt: TGTGCCAGCAGCAGAGAGGGGACAGGGCCGTTTTATGGCTACACCTTC; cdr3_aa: CASSREGTGPFYGYTF
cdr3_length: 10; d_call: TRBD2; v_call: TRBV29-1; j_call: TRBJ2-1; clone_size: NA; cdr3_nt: TGCAGCGTCCTAGCGGGGGAGCAGTTCTTC; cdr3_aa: CSVLAGEQFF
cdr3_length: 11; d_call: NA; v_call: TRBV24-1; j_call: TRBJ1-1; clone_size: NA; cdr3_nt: TGTGCCACCAGTGACCTGGGGGAAGCTTTCTTT; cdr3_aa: CATSDLGEAFF
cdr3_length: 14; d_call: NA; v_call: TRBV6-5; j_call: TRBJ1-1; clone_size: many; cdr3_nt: TGTGCCAGCAGTTTGCAGGCGGACCTTACTGAAGCTTTCTTT; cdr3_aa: CASSLQADLTEAFF
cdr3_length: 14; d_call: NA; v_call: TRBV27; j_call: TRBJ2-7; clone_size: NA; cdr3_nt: TGTGCCAGCAGCTCCTGGGACGGCTCCTACGAGCAGTACTTC; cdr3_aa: CASSSWDGSYEQYF
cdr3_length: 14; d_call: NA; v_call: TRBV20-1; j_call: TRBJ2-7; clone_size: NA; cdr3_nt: TGCAGTGCTAGAGATCTTCGAGAAACCTACGAGCAGTGCTTC; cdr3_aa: CSARDLRETYEQCF
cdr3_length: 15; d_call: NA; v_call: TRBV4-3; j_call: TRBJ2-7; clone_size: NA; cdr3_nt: TGCGCCAGCAGCCAAGTTCGGGGAACGCCCTACGAGCAGTACTTC; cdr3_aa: CASSQVRGTPYEQYF
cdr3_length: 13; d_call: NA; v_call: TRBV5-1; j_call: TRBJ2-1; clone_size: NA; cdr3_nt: TGCGTCAGCAGCTTAGGGATTTCGAATGAGCAGTTCTTC; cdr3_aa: CVSSLGISNEQFF
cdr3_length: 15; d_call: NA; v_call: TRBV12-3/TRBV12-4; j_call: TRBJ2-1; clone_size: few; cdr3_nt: TGTGCCAGCAGTTACTTAGGCAGATATGGGAATGAGCAGTTCTTC; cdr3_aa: CASSYLGRYGNEQFF
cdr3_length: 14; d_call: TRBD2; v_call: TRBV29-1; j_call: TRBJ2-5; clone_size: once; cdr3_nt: TGCAGCGTACTAGCGGGAGTCACCCAAGAGACCCAGTACTTC; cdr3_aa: CSVLAGVTQETQYF
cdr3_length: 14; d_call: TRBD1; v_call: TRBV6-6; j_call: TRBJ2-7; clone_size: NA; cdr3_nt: TGTGCCAGCAGTGACCGGGGACAGTTATATCTACAGTACTTC; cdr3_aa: CASSDRGQLYLQYF
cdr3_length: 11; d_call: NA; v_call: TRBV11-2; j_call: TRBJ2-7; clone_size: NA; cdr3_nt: TGTGCCAGCAGCTCCGCTTCCGAGCAGTACTTC; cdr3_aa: CASSSASEQYF
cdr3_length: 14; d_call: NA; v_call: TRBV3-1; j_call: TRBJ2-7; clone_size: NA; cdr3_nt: TGTGCCAGCAGCCAAGAACTGAATCGATACGAGCAGTACTTC; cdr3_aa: CASSQELNRYEQYF